This TCR beta chain was sequenced for a study of T cells after yellow fever vaccination (dated by TCRdb to the late 2010s). Some background on the complete study: The SMART-Seq v4 Ultra Low Input RNA kit was used to prepare libraries from fractions with low cell numbers. To track T-cell clones before and after primary and booster YFV17D yellow fever vaccination, bulk TCR alpha and beta repertoires were sequenced longitudinally. Two healthy male donors, one aged 18 to 30 and one aged 30 to 40 years, were included in the cohort. Blood was collected at multiple timepoints before and after primary and secondary immunization, and bulk PBMC replicates and cell subsets were isolated. General findings and caveats noted by the study authors: Most clones expanded after primary vaccination (around 96% of CD4 and approximately 86% of CD8) were re-detected after the booster, suggesting that broad memory maintenance occurred. A small share of clonotypes occurred in both CD4 and CD8 compartments, likely arising from convergent recombination. Computational filtering was needed because FACS-sorted repertoires could contain abundant contaminating clonotypes from the bulk population. Only a couple of donors were included in the study, so the extent to which the findings can be generalized is limited. The secondary T-cell response was found to be weaker but faster than the primary response, with a peak reached on day 5 rather than on day 15.

This clonotype occurred a few times. Per-base quality was not reported, and no clone a single base away is much larger than it. TCR cDNA was made using 5'RACE template switching, a step that added a universal primer site and unique molecular identifiers. cDNA synthesis was primed from both the TCR alpha and TCR beta constant segments. Library amplification used two PCR steps, and the second PCR step added sample barcodes and sequencing adapters. Libraries were sequenced on Illumina HiSeq 2500 (2x100 bp) or NovaSeq (2x150 bp). In the original analysis: MIGEC handled demultiplexing of reads and collapsing into UMI consensus sequences, while MiXCR performed V(D)J alignment. Vaccine-responding clonotypes were defined with edgeR using replicate PBMC samples, requiring FDR below 0.01 and a log2 fold change above 5 up to day 15. Bulk clonotypes were assigned CD4 or CD8 identity according to which sequenced CD4 or CD8 repertoire held them at higher abundance. A clonotype counted as NS4B-specific if enriched at least 10-fold in dextramer-positive versus dextramer-negative fractions, with CD4-biased clonotypes left out. Using fastp at Q25 and MiXCR, TCRdb reprocessed the public reads and kept productive beta chains. Identical CDR3 protein sequences are pooled into one entry, listed with their most common genes and DNA. For this entry, the V and J calls and clone size follow TCRdb and not the study's own pipeline. A total of under 55,000 distinct CDR3 sequences appear in this sample, less than 8% of them only once. The biggest ten clones account for 20% to 25% of the sample.

Reading the label with the study, this specimen's treatment or condition is: live attenuated yellow fever vaccine strain. A standard Ficoll-Paque protocol was used to isolate PBMCs from peripheral blood. Epitope-specific CD8 T cells were sorted using a dextramer loaded with the yellow fever NS4B epitope peptide, with anti-CD3 and anti-CD8 staining. TriZol was used to extract RNA from bulk PBMCs, CD4 and CD8 fractions, and dextramer-positive and dextramer-negative fractions. The CDR3 runs 14 residues from the cysteine to the phenylalanine. Only the CDR3 DNA is retained, 42 bases long and in frame from the first base. Trimming accounts for 5 bases at V and 9 bases at J, while the number of junction bases matched to no gene is 8.

Recombination joined TRBV12-3 or TRBV12-4 with TRBJ1-5, with 9 central nucleotides matching TRBD1. Sequencing used CD8+ T cells not binding an NS4B(214-222) dextramer, sorted from PBMCs, obtained approximately 40 days after the first yellow fever vaccination. Sample cell subset or site, as interpreted from the label and publication: NS4B epitope dextramer-negative CD8 T cells. The clonotype was recovered from a young man who received the YFV17D yellow fever vaccine. The bases are TGTGCCAGCAGTGAACAGGGGGCTCATGGGCCCCAGCATTTT. It translates as CASSEQGAHGPQHF.